One and the same sample provided the 32 T cell receptor beta chains below, sequenced in a study of cytotoxic CD8 clonotypes in ibrutinib-treated CLL. Data came from immunoSEQ multiplex PCR; TCRdb stores just in-frame clones and leaves some out. The table records approximately 320,000 clones, roughly 70% of them present only once. The sequencing used PBMCs, collected after 36 months of ibrutinib treatment. The receptors originated from a human donor with chronic lymphocytic leukemia.

The V call is TRBV28, the J call TRBJ1-2; D ambiguous. Germline CDR1 is MDHEN and CDR2 is SYDVKM. V lost 3 bases to trimming and J lost 4 bases, with 9 bases between them. This CDR3 contains 13 residues. In DNA, the CDR3 is TGTGCCAGCAGTTTGATCAGGATCTATGGCTACACCTTC. The encoded protein is CASSLIRIYGYTF.

The chain recombines TRBV6-1 with TRBJ1-5; D might be TRBD1 (6 bases). Germline V CDR1 and CDR2: MNHNS, SASEGT. This CDR3 contains 17 residues. The germline V and J ends were trimmed by 1 base and 0 bases, with 13 bases remaining between them. The CDR3 bases are TGTGCCAGCAGTGAAGTGGACAGCTACTATAGCAATCAGCCCCAGCATTTT. The encoded protein is CASSEVDSYYSNQPQHF.

The V call is TRBV4-3, the J call TRBJ2-3, with TRBD1 identical over 7 bases. Germline trimming cut 1 base from V and 5 bases from J; bases unmatched to any gene: 6. Looked up from germline, CDR1 is LGHNA and CDR2 is YSLEER. The CDR3 spans 15 residues. CDR3 amino acids: CASSQVHRQGDTQYF. In DNA, the CDR3 is TGCGCCAGCAGCCAAGTTCATCGACAGGGAGATACGCAGTATTTT.

The sample holds one count of this clone. The chain is built from TRBV4-3 and TRBJ2-5, with TRBD2 matching 14 bases. This CDR3 region has 15 residues. Germline assignment: CDR1 LGHNA and CDR2 YSLEER. The V segment lost 4 bases and the J segment 5 bases; nucleotides outside the gene matches: 3. In DNA, the CDR3 is TGCGCCAGCAGCCGGGGACTAGCGGGAGTTGAGACCCAGTACTTC. Translating it yields CASSRGLAGVETQYF.

This rearrangement joins TRBV6-1 to TRBJ2-1, with TRBD2 matching 12 bases. CDR3 length: 15 residues. V was pared by 10 bases and J by 6 bases, with 10 bases of the junction left unmatched. Looked up from germline, CDR1 is MNHNS and CDR2 is SASEGT. CDR3 loop: CATTILAGGLNEQFF. CDR3 DNA sequence: TGTGCCACTACTATCCTAGCGGGGGGGCTCAATGAGCAGTTCTTC.

This clone was detected only a few times. CDR3: CASSPLGQYEQYF. Here the CDR3 DNA reads TGTGCCAGCAGCCCATTAGGACAGTACGAGCAGTACTTC. The chain joins TRBV27 to TRBJ2-7; the D gene is possibly TRBD1 (6 bases). V was pared by 6 bases and J by 4 bases, with 13 bases between. Per the germline V gene, CDR1 is MNHEY and CDR2 is SMNVEV (reference sequence). The CDR3 has 13 amino acids.

This clone appeared a few times. The J gene is TRBJ2-7, the V gene TRBV11-1, with D unclear. Trimming left V 0 bases short and J 3 bases short, with 6 bases between. The length of the CDR3 is 13 residues. Germline V gene sequence: CDR1 SGHAT, CDR2 FQDESV (reference sequence). This CDR3 is CASSLAADYEQYF. The DNA of the CDR3 is TGTGCCAGCAGCTTAGCGGCAGACTACGAGCAGTACTTC.

This clone was counted a few times. The rearrangement joins TRBV28 to TRBJ2-7; D possibly matches TRBD1 or TRBD2 (5 bases each). The CDR3 is 13 residues long. Germline V CDR1 and CDR2: MDHEN, SYDVKM. V dropped 4 bases and J dropped 2 bases, with 9 bases sitting between them. Here the CDR3 DNA reads TGTGCCAGCAGTTCGGGACCCGCCTACGAGCAGTACTTC. It is translated as CASSSGPAYEQYF.

V is TRBV2 and J is TRBJ1-2, with TRBD1 matching over 10 bases. The CDR3 spans 16 residues. Germline CDR1 and CDR2: SNHLY and FYNNEI. V gave up 10 bases and J gave up 0 bases; unmatched junction bases: 11. In DNA form, the CDR3 reads TGTGCCATCGTAGGGGACAGGGGAAATACTAACTATGGCTACACCTTC. Residues: CAIVGDRGNTNYGYTF.

V and J are TRBV5-1 and TRBJ2-7, with 10 bases fitting TRBD1. The CDR3 has 15 residues. CDR1 and CDR2 from the germline V gene are SGHRS and YFSETQ. V was clipped by 0 bases and J by 4 bases; unmatched bases: 4. CDR3 sequence (DNA): TGCGCCAGCAGCTTGGTGGACAGGGGGTCGTACGAGCAGTACTTC. Its translation: CASSLVDRGSYEQYF. Together with reference TRBV5-1 and TRBJ2-7, the CDR3 gives the full variable domain: KAGVTQTPRYLIKTRGQQVTLSCSPISGHRSVSWYQQTPGQGLQFLFEYFSETQRNKGNFPGRFSGRQFSNSRSEMNVSTLELGDSALYLCASSLVDRGSYEQYFGPGTRLTVT.

This clone is a singleton in its sample. The V and J genes are TRBV5-1 and TRBJ2-1; 7 nucleotides line up with TRBD1. The CDR3 is 14 amino acids. The V gene's germline CDR1 is SGHRS and CDR2 YFSETQ. J gave up 9 bases and V 5 bases, and 11 bases lay outside the gene matches. CDR3: CASRTGTVKLEQFF. DNA of the CDR3: TGCGCCAGCAGGACCGGGACAGTTAAACTTGAGCAGTTCTTC.

The V and J genes are TRBV11-2 and TRBJ2-5; D possibly corresponds to TRBD2 (5 bases). V was pared by 11 bases and J by 5 bases, with 6 bases between. Germline V lookup: CDR1 SGHAT, CDR2 FQNNGV. The CDR3 is 9 amino acids. CDR3 sequence: CAPGETQYF. CDR3 bases: TGTGCCCCGGGGGAGACCCAGTACTTC.

The rearrangement joins TRBV5-4 to TRBJ2-2; 7 nucleotides agree with TRBD1. The V and J ends lost 2 bases and 7 bases, in that order; junction bases with no gene match: 11. Germline V gene data show CDR1 as SGHNT and CDR2 as YYREEE (reference sequence). The CDR3 has 16 amino acids. CDR3 loop: CASSFDRVDVNGELFF. CDR3 nucleotide sequence: TGTGCCAGCAGCTTCGACAGGGTAGATGTTAACGGGGAGCTGTTTTTT.

The rearrangement joins TRBV27 to TRBJ1-2; D is uncertain. The V gene's germline CDR1 is MNHEY and CDR2 SMNVEV (reference sequence). Trimming took off 6 bases at V and 5 bases at J, with 16 bases between the two ends. This CDR3 region has 14 residues. Here the CDR3 DNA reads TGTGCCAGCAGCCCGGGAGGCAACCTATATGGCTACACCTTC. Translation: CASSPGGNLYGYTF.

The J gene is TRBJ1-2, the V gene TRBV29-1; 8 bases agree with TRBD1. V gave up 3 bases and J gave up 8 bases; unmatched junction bases: 5. The CDR3 has 12 amino acids. The germline CDR1 and CDR2 sequences are SQVTM and ANQGSEA. CDR3 protein: CSVEWPGGGYTF. For the CDR3, the DNA is TGCAGCGTTGAGTGGCCAGGGGGCGGCTACACCTTC.

The rearrangement uses TRBV2 and TRBJ2-3; 11 nucleotides agree with TRBD2. The CDR3 totals 15 residues. J lost 4 bases, V lost 4 bases, and 4 bases had no gene match. In germline, CDR1 is SNHLY, CDR2 FYNNEI. The CDR3 loop reads CASSGLAGGADTQYF. The DNA of the CDR3 is TGTGCCAGCAGTGGCCTAGCGGGAGGAGCAGATACGCAGTATTTT.

V gene TRBV6-5 combines with J gene TRBJ1-4, with TRBD1 as a possible D gene (5 bases). V was shortened by 2 bases and J by 8 bases, with 12 bases between the two germline ends. Germline CDR1 MNHEY, CDR2 SVGAGI. There are 14 residues in the CDR3. As DNA, the CDR3 is TGTGCCAGCAGTTACACGGGGGTAGGCGAAAAACTGTTTTTT. It encodes CASSYTGVGEKLFF.

The CDR3 protein is CASSATGELFF. The CDR3 DNA follows: TGTGCCAGCTCAGCCACAGGGGAGCTGTTTTTT. The chain combines TRBV18 with TRBJ2-2; D uncertain. Germline V gives CDR1 KGHSH, CDR2 LQKENI. The CDR3 runs to 11 residues. V lost 5 bases, J lost 8 bases, and 6 bases lay in between.

The CDR3 region has the DNA TGCGCCAGCAGCCAAGCGATTGGGAGGGAGACCCAGTACTTC. Amino acids: CASSQAIGRETQYF. The chain combines TRBV4-3 with TRBJ2-5; D is perhaps TRBD2 (6 bases). This CDR3 has 14 residues. V was pared by 1 base and J by 5 bases, with 11 bases between. Germline lookup yields CDR1 LGHNA and CDR2 YSLEER.

The rearrangement joins TRBV7-3 to TRBJ2-2, with TRBD1 matching 7 bases. The germline V gene has CDR1 SGHTA and CDR2 FQGTGA. CDR3 length: 18 residues. Germline trimming cut 2 bases from V and 2 bases from J; bases unmatched to any gene: 11. The CDR3 here is CASSLDPGQTFNTGELFF. Written as DNA, the CDR3 is TGTGCCAGCAGCTTAGACCCGGGACAGACCTTTAACACCGGGGAGCTGTTTTTT.

The genes are TRBV6-1 and TRBJ2-1, with D possibly TRBD1 on 7 matching bases. Trimming took 0 bases from V and 1 from J, leaving 10 bases between them. The CDR3 has 16 amino acids. Germline CDR1 and CDR2: MNHNS and SASEGT. The CDR3 protein is CASSEAAGGSYNEQFF. CDR3 bases: TGTGCCAGCAGTGAAGCAGCAGGGGGGTCCTACAATGAGCAGTTCTTC.

In nucleotides, the CDR3 is TGTGCCAGCAGCTTACCAGGCTGGGACGAGCAGTACTTC. Translated, it gives CASSLPGWDEQYF. V usage is TRBV11-3 and J usage is TRBJ2-7; D ambiguous. CDR3 size: 13 residues. The ends were cut back, 2 bases at V and 5 bases at J, with 10 bases in the middle. Germline-derived CDR1 and CDR2 are SGHNT and YENEEA.

The chain recombines TRBV5-1 with TRBJ2-7; a weak D match, TRBD2 (6 bases). The CDR3 length is 16 residues. CDR1 SGHRS and CDR2 YFSETQ come from the germline V gene. Deletions cut 4 bases from V and 2 bases from J, with 19 bases between. For the CDR3, the DNA is TGCGCCAGCAGCACCAGGGACGGGAGAGGGACCTACGAGCAGTACTTC. Its translation is CASSTRDGRGTYEQYF.

This clone was detected a few times. V is TRBV19 and J is TRBJ2-7; D is unclear. The V and J ends lost 6 bases and 0 bases respectively, with 12 bases between them. The CDR3 loop spans 14 amino acids. Germline lookup yields CDR1 LNHDA and CDR2 SQIVND (reference sequence). This CDR3 reads CASSLTGNSYEQYF. The CDR3 region has the DNA TGTGCCAGTAGCCTGACGGGCAACTCCTACGAGCAGTACTTC.

This clone was seen only a few times. CDR3 sequence (DNA): TGTGCCAGTAGCGACGAAGGTGGCCCTCATAGCAATCAGCCCCAGCATTTT. It encodes CASSDEGGPHSNQPQHF. This chain connects TRBV19 to TRBJ1-5; D is ambiguous. This CDR3 comprises 17 residues. V lost 6 bases and J lost 0, with 18 bases in between. Germline V gene data show CDR1 as LNHDA and CDR2 as SQIVND (reference sequence).

The genes are TRBV5-1 and TRBJ2-7; D is possibly TRBD1 (6 bases). The CDR3 contains 14 residues. Trimming stripped 2 bases from V and 0 bases from J, with 9 bases between. Germline lookup yields CDR1 SGHRS and CDR2 YFSETQ. The CDR3 DNA reads TGCGCCAGCAGCTTTGGGGACATCTCCTACGAGCAGTACTTC. Its translation: CASSFGDISYEQYF.

V usage is TRBV27 and J usage is TRBJ1-2; tentatively, D is TRBD1 (6 bases). The CDR3 is 11 residues long. V lost 2 bases to trimming and J lost 14 bases, with 12 bases between them. CDR1 MNHEY and CDR2 SMNVEV come from the germline V gene (reference sequence). CDR3 sequence reads: CASSLGGSLTF. In nucleotides, the CDR3 is TGTGCCAGCAGTTTAGGGGGCTCCCTAACCTTC.

This rearrangement joins TRBV7-9 to TRBJ2-1, with 8 positions matching TRBD1. The CDR3 extends over 16 amino acids. Germline CDR1 reads SEHNR; CDR2 reads FQNEAQ (reference sequence). The junction had 12 bases not matched to a gene; V was cut back by 7 bases and J by 4 bases. The CDR3 nucleotides read TGTGCCAGCATTCAAGGTGTAGGACAGGGATACAATGAGCAGTTCTTC. It yields the protein CASIQGVGQGYNEQFF.

The V and J genes are TRBV2 and TRBJ2-1, with D unclear. V lost 1 base, J lost 7 bases, and 8 bases lay in between. This CDR3 contains 13 residues. CDR1 SNHLY and CDR2 FYNNEI come from the germline V gene. For the CDR3, the DNA is TGTGCCAGCAGTGAAGGTTATGGGAATGAGCAGTTCTTC. It translates to CASSEGYGNEQFF.

This chain connects TRBV11-2 to TRBJ2-7, with 8 nucleotides matching TRBD2. The CDR3 totals 15 residues. Germline V gene data show CDR1 as SGHAT and CDR2 as FQNNGV. V trimming: 7 bases; J trimming: 3 bases; junction bases outside the gene matches: 11. The DNA of the CDR3 is TGTGCCAGCAACCCGGGACTAGTGACGAACTACGAGCAGTACTTC. Translated: CASNPGLVTNYEQYF.

V and J are TRBV28 and TRBJ2-7, with TRBD1 identical over 8 bases. This CDR3 is built from 17 residues. CDR1 is MDHEN, CDR2 SYDVKM, per germline. After removal of 4 bases from V and 4 bases from J, the junction contained 15 bases not matched to a gene. The CDR3 bases are TGTGCCAGCAGTTCCACCCGACAGGGGCCCCGAAAGTACGAGCAGTACTTC. As protein: CASSSTRQGPRKYEQYF.

CDR3 loop: CATGLAGALEQYF. The CDR3 DNA follows: TGTGCCACCGGACTAGCGGGAGCGCTCGAGCAGTACTTC. The V and J genes are TRBV2 and TRBJ2-7; 13 positions match TRBD2. The CDR3 totals 13 residues. Germline CDR1 SNHLY, CDR2 FYNNEI. J gave up 6 bases and V 10 bases, and 6 bases lay outside the gene matches.